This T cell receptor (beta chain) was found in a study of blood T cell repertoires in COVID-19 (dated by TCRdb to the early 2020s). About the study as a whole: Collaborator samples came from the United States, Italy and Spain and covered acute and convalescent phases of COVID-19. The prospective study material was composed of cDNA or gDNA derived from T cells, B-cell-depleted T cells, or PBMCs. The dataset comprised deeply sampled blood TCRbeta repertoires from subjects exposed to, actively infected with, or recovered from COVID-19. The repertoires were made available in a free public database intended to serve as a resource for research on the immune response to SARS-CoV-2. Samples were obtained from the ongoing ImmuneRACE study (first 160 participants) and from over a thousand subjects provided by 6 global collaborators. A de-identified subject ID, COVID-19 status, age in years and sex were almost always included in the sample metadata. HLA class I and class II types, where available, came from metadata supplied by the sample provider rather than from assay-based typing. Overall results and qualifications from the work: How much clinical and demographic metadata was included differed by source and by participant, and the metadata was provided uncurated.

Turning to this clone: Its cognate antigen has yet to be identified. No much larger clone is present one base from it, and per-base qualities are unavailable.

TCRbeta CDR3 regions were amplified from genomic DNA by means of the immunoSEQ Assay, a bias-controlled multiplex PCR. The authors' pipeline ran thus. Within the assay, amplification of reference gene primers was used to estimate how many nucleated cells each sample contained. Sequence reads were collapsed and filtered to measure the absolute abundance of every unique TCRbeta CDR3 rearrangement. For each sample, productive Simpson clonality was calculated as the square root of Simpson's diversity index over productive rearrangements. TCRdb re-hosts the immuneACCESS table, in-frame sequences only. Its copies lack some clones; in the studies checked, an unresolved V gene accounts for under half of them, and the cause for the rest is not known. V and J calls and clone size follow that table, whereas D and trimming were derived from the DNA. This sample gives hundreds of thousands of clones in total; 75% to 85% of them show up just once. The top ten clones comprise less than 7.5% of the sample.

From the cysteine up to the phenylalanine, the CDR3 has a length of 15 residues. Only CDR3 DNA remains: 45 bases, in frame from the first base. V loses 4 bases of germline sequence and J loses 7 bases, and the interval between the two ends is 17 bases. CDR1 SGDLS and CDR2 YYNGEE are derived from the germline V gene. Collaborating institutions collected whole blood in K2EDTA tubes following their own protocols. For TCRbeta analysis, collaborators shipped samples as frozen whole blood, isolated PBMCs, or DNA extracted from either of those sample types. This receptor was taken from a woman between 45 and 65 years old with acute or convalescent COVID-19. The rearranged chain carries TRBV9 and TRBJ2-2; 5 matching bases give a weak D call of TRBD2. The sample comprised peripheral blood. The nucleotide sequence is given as TGTGCCAGCAGCAATACGCGGGCCCACGGCGGGGAGCTGTTTTTT. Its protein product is CASSNTRAHGGELFF.